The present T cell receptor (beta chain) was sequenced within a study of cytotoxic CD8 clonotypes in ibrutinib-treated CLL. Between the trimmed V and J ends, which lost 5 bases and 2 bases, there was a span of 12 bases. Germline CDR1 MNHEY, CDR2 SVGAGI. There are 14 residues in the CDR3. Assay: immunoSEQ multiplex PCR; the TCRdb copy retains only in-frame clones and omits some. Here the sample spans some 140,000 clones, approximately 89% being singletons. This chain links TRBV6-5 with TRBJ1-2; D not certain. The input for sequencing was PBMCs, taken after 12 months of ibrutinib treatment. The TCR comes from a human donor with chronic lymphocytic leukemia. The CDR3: CASSELTENYGYTF. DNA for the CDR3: TGTGCCAGCAGTGAGTTAACAGAGAACTATGGCTACACCTTC.